The 25 T cell receptor beta chains listed next were all sequenced from one sample in a study of blood T cell repertoires in COVID-19. Some clones are missing from TCRdb's copy, which holds only in-frame ones; the method was immunoSEQ multiplex PCR. Of 75,000 or so clones listed, roughly 80% were seen once; the top ten hold approximately 33%. Material for sequencing was peripheral blood. Receptors originate from a woman in her 70s with acute or convalescent COVID-19.

The chain recombines TRBV2 with TRBJ2-2; the match to TRBD1 covers 8 bases. The ends lost 6 bases at V and 1 base at J; junction bases unmatched: 10. Germline CDR1 reads SNHLY; CDR2 reads FYNNEI. CDR3 length equals 17 residues. The CDR3 is CASRGGGGQENTGELFF. The CDR3 DNA follows: TGTGCCAGCAGAGGAGGAGGGGGACAGGAGAACACCGGGGAGCTGTTTTTT.

This chain links TRBV4-2 with TRBJ1-4, with TRBD1 identical over 8 bases. The CDR3 is 14 residues long. V lost 3 bases and J lost 8; bases outside the gene matches: 5. Germline V gene data show CDR1 as LGHNA and CDR2 as YNFKEQ. DNA for the CDR3: TGTGCCAGCAGCCAGCCGGACAGGGTAGAAAAACTGTTTTTT. Translation gives CASSQPDRVEKLFF.

The chain carries TRBV6-5 and TRBJ1-5; 8 bases are shared with TRBD1. Losses at the gene ends were 6 bases for V and 9 bases for J; bases not matched to a gene: 7. The V gene's germline CDR1 is MNHEY and CDR2 SVGAGI. The CDR3 contains 13 residues. Written as DNA, the CDR3 is TGTGCCAGCAGACCCGGACAGGGACGGCCCCAGCATTTT. This codes for CASRPGQGRPQHF.

The chain has TRBV11-2 and TRBJ2-3, with 9 bases matching TRBD2. Germline CDR1 is SGHAT and CDR2 is FQNNGV. The CDR3 consists of 15 residues. V lost 5 bases, J lost 4 bases, and 7 bases stayed unmatched. In DNA form, the CDR3 reads TGTGCCAGCAGCCCAGGTAGCGGGAGAGCAGATACGCAGTATTTT. The encoded protein is CASSPGSGRADTQYF.

The chain joins TRBV30 to TRBJ2-2, with D possibly matching TRBD1 (6 bases). This CDR3 is built from 14 residues. The germline gives CDR1 GTSNPN, CDR2 SVGIG (reference sequence). The V gene lost 0 bases and the J gene lost 5 bases, with 10 bases spanning the gap. The CDR3 DNA reads TGTGCCTGGAGTGTTGTGGGGGCTACCGGGGAGCTGTTTTTT. This codes for CAWSVVGATGELFF.

The V and J genes are TRBV29-1 and TRBJ1-2, with D possibly matching TRBD1 (6 bases). The germline CDR1 and CDR2 sequences are SQVTM and ANQGSEA. V dropped 1 base and J dropped 3 bases, with 12 bases sitting between them. This CDR3 has 14 residues. The CDR3 here is CSVEGVNRDYGYTF. In nucleotides, the CDR3 is TGCAGCGTTGAAGGAGTTAACAGGGACTATGGCTACACCTTC. Filled out from reference TRBV29-1 and TRBJ1-2, the complete variable domain reads SAVISQKPSRDICQRGTSLTIQCQVDSQVTMMFWYRQQPGQSLTLIATANQGSEATYESGFVIDKFPISRPNLTFSTLTVSNMSPEDSSIYLCSVEGVNRDYGYTFGSGTRLTVV.

This chain joins TRBV4-2 and TRBJ2-1; 16 bases line up with TRBD2. The trim removed 3 bases at V and 9 bases at J, leaving 11 bases unmatched. Germline CDR1 and CDR2: LGHNA and YNFKEQ. CDR3 length: 18 amino acids. The CDR3, as DNA: TGTGCCAGCAGCCAGACTATGGGACTAGCGGGAGGGGGGATTGAGCAGTTCTTC. Protein sequence: CASSQTMGLAGGGIEQFF.

The V and J genes are TRBV6-1 and TRBJ2-2, with D perhaps matching TRBD1 (7 bases). The CDR3 runs 17 residues. The V gene's germline CDR1 is MNHNS and CDR2 SASEGT. Trimming cost V 4 bases and J 3 bases, with 18 bases left between them. CDR3 nucleotides: TGTGCCAGCAGTGCATTACAGGGGACGGGGGACACCGGGGAGCTGTTTTTT. Translated, it gives CASSALQGTGDTGELFF.

The CDR3 here is CASKRTSGTHNEQFF. For the CDR3, the DNA is TGTGCCAGCAAACGGACTAGCGGGACGCACAATGAGCAGTTCTTC. V is TRBV7-2 and J is TRBJ2-1; 12 bases match TRBD2. V shed 7 bases and J 5 bases; nucleotides not matched to a gene: 6. Germline CDR1 and CDR2: SGHTA and FQGNSA. This CDR3 has 15 residues.

About this clone itself: A junction end diverges from the germline sequence, so it may reflect a read error. The gene calls are TRBV7-9 and TRBJ2-7; 7 bases align to TRBD1. This CDR3 spans 15 amino acids. Per germline, CDR1 SEHNR and CDR2 FQNEAQ (reference sequence). The CDR3, as DNA: TGTGCCAGCAGCGTAGCGTCAGGGGGTAGGTTCGAGCAGTACTTC. It specifies CASSVASGGRFEQYF.

This chain joins TRBV3-1 (or the pseudogene TRBV3-2) and TRBJ1-3; 7 bases map to TRBD1. The ends lost 4 bases at V and 4 bases at J; junction bases unmatched: 10. CDR1 is LGHDT, CDR2 YNNKEL, per germline (reference sequence). CDR3 length equals 16 residues. The CDR3: CASSPGQALAGNTIYF. The CDR3 nucleotides read TGTGCCAGCAGCCCCGGACAGGCCTTAGCCGGAAACACCATATATTTT.

The chain combines TRBV6-5 with TRBJ2-7; weak D call: TRBD1 (5 bases). The CDR3 totals 15 residues. The germline V gene has CDR1 MNHEY and CDR2 SVGAGI. Trimming left V 2 bases short and J 1 base short, with 12 bases between. CDR3 DNA: TGTGCCAGCAGTTACGGCAGGGTAGGGTCCTACGAGCAGTACTTC. Its translation: CASSYGRVGSYEQYF.

The gene calls are TRBV2 and TRBJ2-7; D is perhaps TRBD2 (5 bases). The CDR3 has 15 amino acids. Germline V gene lookup returns CDR1 SNHLY and CDR2 FYNNEI. Trimming took 3 bases from V and 1 from J, leaving 13 bases between them. The CDR3 here is CASSERSGRSYEQYF. CDR3 coding DNA: TGTGCCAGCAGTGAGCGCAGCGGCCGGTCCTACGAGCAGTACTTC.

This rearrangement joins TRBV28 to TRBJ2-3; 7 bases align to TRBD1. CDR3 length equals 14 residues. V lost 5 bases to trimming and J lost 3 bases; unmatched junction nucleotides: 5. The germline gives CDR1 MDHEN, CDR2 SYDVKM. CDR3 bases: TGTGCCAGCAGTCCGGGACAGAAGACAGATACGCAGTATTTT. Amino acid sequence: CASSPGQKTDTQYF.

This chain links TRBV29-1 with TRBJ2-5; D might be TRBD1 (6 bases). Deletions cut 6 bases from V and 2 bases from J, with 25 bases between. There are 17 residues in the CDR3. Per germline, CDR1 SQVTM and CDR2 ANQGSEA. The CDR3 nucleotides are TGCAGCGTCCTCCCGCCGGAAGGGGGAGCCCTTCAAGAGACCCAGTACTTC. Its protein is CSVLPPEGGALQETQYF.

Notes on this clone: Other DNA sequences within the sample encode an identical CDR3. The chain has TRBV9 and TRBJ2-7; 14 positions agree with TRBD2. This CDR3 contains 15 residues. Germline loops: CDR1 SGDLS, CDR2 YYNGEE. Trimming cost V 3 bases and J 4 bases; bases outside gene matches: 3. As DNA, the CDR3 is TGTGCCAGCAGCGAGGGACTAGCGGGAGTTTACGAGCAGTACTTC. Translating gives CASSEGLAGVYEQYF.

The gene calls are TRBV27 and TRBJ1-4, with TRBD1 as a possible D gene (6 bases). Trimming cost V 0 bases and J 7 bases, with 9 bases left between them. The CDR3 totals 14 residues. CDR1 MNHEY and CDR2 SMNVEV come from the germline V gene (reference sequence). The CDR3 spells CASSLSGGREKLFF. CDR3 DNA: TGTGCCAGCAGTTTATCGGGGGGGCGTGAAAAACTGTTTTTT.

This clone was seen just once. V usage is TRBV7-8 and J usage is TRBJ2-7; a possible D gene is TRBD1 (6 bases). The CDR3 is 15 amino acids. Germline V gene sequence: CDR1 SGHVS, CDR2 FQNEAQ. With 1 base removed from V and 5 bases from J, the gap between germline ends came to 15 bases. The CDR3 loop reads CASSLEARGADEQYF. CDR3 DNA sequence: TGTGCCAGCAGCTTAGAGGCCAGGGGAGCGGACGAGCAGTACTTC. The whole variable domain, filled in from reference TRBV7-8 and TRBJ2-7, reads GAGVSQSPRYKVAKRGQDVALRCDPISGHVSLFWYQQALGQGPEFLTYFQNEAQLDKSGLPSDRFFAERPEGSVSTLKIQRTQQEDSAVYLCASSLEARGADEQYFGPGTRLTVT.

The chain employs TRBV5-4 and TRBJ2-1; 8 bases map to TRBD2. Germline CDR1 is SGHNT and CDR2 is YYREEE (reference sequence). The CDR3 sequence is 14 residues long. Unmatched junction bases numbered 8, after V lost 4 bases and J lost 8 bases. Written as DNA, the CDR3 is TGTGCCAGCAGCCAGTGGACTAGCTCCCATGAGCAGTTCTTC. Residues: CASSQWTSSHEQFF.

The rearrangement links TRBV15 to TRBJ2-7; D call uncertain. V was cut by 4 bases and J by 3 bases, with 10 bases left in between. In germline, CDR1 is LNHNV, CDR2 YYDKDF (reference sequence). The CDR3 spans 13 residues. CDR3 DNA sequence: TGTGCCACCAGCAATAGTTACAGCTACGAGCAGTACTTC. It is translated as CATSNSYSYEQYF.

This sequence joins TRBV30 and TRBJ1-4, with D perhaps matching TRBD1 (6 bases). V lost 1 base and J lost 4, with 13 bases in between. This CDR3 spans 15 amino acids. Germline V gene lookup returns CDR1 GTSNPN and CDR2 SVGIG (reference sequence). In DNA form, the CDR3 reads TGTGCCTGGAGTGAAGGGGGTTGGAATAATGAAAAACTGTTTTTT. Protein product: CAWSEGGWNNEKLFF.

CDR3 in DNA: TGTGCCAGCTCACCTGACAGAGTAGTTTACAATGAGCAGTTCTTC. Amino acids: CASSPDRVVYNEQFF. The chain has TRBV18 and TRBJ2-1; D perhaps matches TRBD1 (5 bases). Germline V CDR1 and CDR2: KGHSH, LQKENI. Trimming took 3 bases from V and 4 from J, leaving 13 bases between them. The CDR3 length is 15 residues.

The chain combines TRBV15 with TRBJ2-7; 9 bases align to TRBD1. V lost 4 bases, J lost 5 bases, and 9 bases stayed unmatched. Germline CDR1 LNHNV, CDR2 YYDKDF (reference sequence). This CDR3 spans 15 amino acids. CDR3 DNA: TGTGCCACCAGCATCCGGGACAGGGAGTTACACGAGCAGTACTTC. It specifies CATSIRDRELHEQYF.

V usage is TRBV5-4 and J usage is TRBJ1-6; perhaps TRBD1 as D (6 bases). Trimming stripped 0 bases from V and 8 bases from J, with 15 bases between. Germline assignment: CDR1 SGHNT and CDR2 YYREEE (reference sequence). CDR3 size: 16 residues. In DNA, the CDR3 is TGTGCCAGCAGCTTGGAAGTGGCCAGGGGAGATTCACCCCTCCACTTT. Translation: CASSLEVARGDSPLHF. The complete variable domain, with remaining parts taken from reference TRBV5-4 and TRBJ1-6, reads ETGVTQSPTHLIKTRGQQVTLRCSSQSGHNTVSWYQQALGQGPQFIFQYYREEENGRGNFPPRFSGLQFPNYSSELNVNALELDDSALYLCASSLEVARGDSPLHFGNGTRLTVT.

This clone was observed a single time. The chain has TRBV27 and TRBJ2-3, with D tentatively TRBD2 (6 bases). Trimming left V 4 bases short and J 0 bases short, with 8 bases between. The CDR3 consists of 14 residues. From germline, CDR1 is MNHEY and CDR2 SMNVEV (reference sequence). The CDR3 DNA is TGTGCCAGCAGTTCAGCGGGTAGCACAGATACGCAGTATTTT. Encoded protein: CASSSAGSTDTQYF.